The subject of this entry is one T cell receptor beta chain. Its matching antigen is unknown. The data are from a study of T cell responses to AZD1222 COVID-19 vaccine. Study findings and constraints: A mostly white British donor set with more females was recruited, and clonal diversity was possibly underestimated.

Method: immunoSEQ multiplex PCR; TCRdb's copy keeps in-frame clones and lacks some. The data hold 150,000 to 200,000 clones, with about 92% observed a single time. The starting material was peripheral blood, obtained on day 0 of AZD1222 vaccination. This clonotype was sampled from an adult in good health.

The CDR3 protein is CASSQSEGVHTEAFF. The CDR3, as DNA: TGCGCCAGCAGCCAATCGGAGGGGGTTCACACTGAAGCTTTCTTT. The chain carries TRBV4-1 and TRBJ1-1; D may be TRBD1 (6 bases). Germline assignment: CDR1 MGHRA and CDR2 YSYEKL. There are 15 residues in the CDR3. The germline V and J ends were trimmed by 2 bases and 3 bases, with 13 bases remaining between them.